This entry concerns a single TCR beta chain. The sample originates from a study of blood T cell repertoires in COVID-19. Original analysis: Estimation of nucleated cell counts relied on the amplification of reference gene primers. Clones were sequenced by immunoSEQ multiplex PCR, and TCRdb holds only the in-frame ones, with some missing. V, J and clone size are taken as reported in that table, and D and trimming were inferred from the DNA itself. Among under 350,000 clones listed, around 87% were seen once. V was cut by 2 bases and J by 8 bases, with 16 bases left in between. The length of the CDR3 is 14 residues. The germline V gene has CDR1 SGHRS and CDR2 YFSETQ.

V usage is TRBV5-1 and J usage is TRBJ1-2; D gene ambiguous. The sequenced sample was peripheral blood. The source of this sequence is a young man with active or convalescent COVID-19. Written as DNA, the CDR3 is TGCGCCAGCAGCTTAGGAGGCCCTCAAAACGGCTACACCTTC. It codes for CASSLGGPQNGYTF.